A single sample gave rise to the 22 T cell receptor beta chains below, sequenced in a study of CXCR3-negative and CXCR3-positive naive CD8 T cells. The study's findings and limits: The study found more hydrophobic TRB CDR3s in CXCR3-positive naive cells than in CXCR3-negative naive cells.

Their antigen targets remain unknown. Libraries of TRB cDNA were made by 5' RACE and carried UMIs. TCRdb reanalyzed the 5' RACE reads and collapses them to one entry per CDR3 protein, without DNA. Its clone listing holds 150,000 to 180,000 distinct CDR3 sequences. Sequencing used naive CXCR3+ CD8+ T cells from blood. The sample's subset: CD45RO-CCR7+CD27+CD95- naive CD8+ T cells expressing CXCR3 (TNR3+). These receptors originate from a human donor in good health. Some clones in this sample may be carry-over from other donors' samples.

This rearrangement joins TRBV18 to TRBJ1-4; the TRBD1 assignment by TCRdb is unverifiable without DNA. The germline gives CDR1 KGHSH, CDR2 LQKENI. This CDR3 comprises 17 residues. The CDR3 spells CASSRPRTGFGDEKLFF.

The chain couples TRBV6-2 or TRBV6-3 to TRBJ2-1. Germline-derived CDR1 and CDR2 are MNHEY and SVGEGT. CDR3 length: 14 amino acids. The CDR3 protein is CASSLGGTYNEQFF.

This rearrangement joins TRBV9 to TRBJ1-6; TCRdb's D call, TRBD1, is unchecked because there is no DNA. This CDR3 is built from 17 residues. CDR1 and CDR2 from the germline V gene are SGDLS and YYNGEE. The CDR3 reads CASSAQDRGTYNSPLHF.

This sequence joins TRBV7-2 and TRBJ2-7; without DNA, the TCRdb call of TRBD1 cannot be checked. Germline V lookup: CDR1 SGHTA, CDR2 FQGNSA. This CDR3 has 14 amino acids. Here the CDR3 reads CASSLAMGSNPGYF.

This chain links TRBV29-1 with TRBJ2-1; TCRdb indicates TRBD1, and absent DNA this call remains unverified. The CDR3 runs to 16 residues. The germline V gene has CDR1 SQVTM and CDR2 ANQGSEA. The CDR3 loop is CSVPGGRERTYNEQFF.

The chain carries TRBV2 and TRBJ2-5. The CDR3 is 13 residues long. The germline gives CDR1 SNHLY, CDR2 FYNNEI. The CDR3 is CASSEWLAKTQYF.

V is TRBV7-9 and J is TRBJ1-2; TCRdb's D call of TRBD1 is untestable without DNA. Per germline, CDR1 SEHNR and CDR2 FQNEAQ (reference sequence). This CDR3 has 14 residues. The CDR3 is CASSLVQGYYGYTF.

Here the CDR3 reads CASSQEDGLAGVLENIQYF. V usage is TRBV4-1 and J usage is TRBJ2-4; the D gene TCRdb calls, TRBD2, cannot be checked with no DNA. Germline V gene lookup returns CDR1 MGHRA and CDR2 YSYEKL. This CDR3 has 19 amino acids.

The chain recombines TRBV10-2 with TRBJ2-7. The CDR3 spans 11 residues. Per germline, CDR1 WSHSY and CDR2 SAAADI. CDR3 sequence: CASSRGYEQYF.

The chain carries TRBV7-3 and TRBJ2-7; TCRdb calls TRBD2, which cannot be checked without DNA. The CDR3 runs to 14 residues. Germline lookup yields CDR1 SGHTA and CDR2 FQGTGA. CDR3 amino acids: CASSLTSASYEQYF.

The chain couples TRBV7-6 to TRBJ1-4. Per germline, CDR1 SGHVS and CDR2 FNYEAQ. The CDR3 spans 16 residues. CDR3 region: CASADFGVGTNEKLFF.

The chain joins TRBV5-4 to TRBJ2-1; TCRdb selects TRBD2, and the lack of DNA leaves this call unchecked. The germline V gene encodes CDR1 SGHNT and CDR2 YYREEE (reference sequence). The CDR3 spans 17 residues. CDR3 protein: CASSLDLAGVGVDEQFF.

The genes are TRBV3-1 and TRBJ2-5; TCRdb's D call, TRBD2, is unchecked because there is no DNA. The CDR3 runs 17 residues. Germline V gene lookup returns CDR1 LGHDT and CDR2 YNNKEL (reference sequence). This CDR3 reads CASSQENLAGREETQYF.

This chain uses TRBV5-5 with TRBJ1-5; TCRdb's D call of TRBD1 is untestable without DNA. Looked up from germline, CDR1 is SGHKS and CDR2 is YYEKEE (reference sequence). The CDR3 length is 14 residues. The CDR3 loop reads CASSPNEGNQPQHF.

The chain carries TRBV15 and TRBJ2-2; TCRdb gives TRBD1 as the D gene, but with no DNA this cannot be confirmed. The CDR3 is 14 residues long. From germline, CDR1 is LNHNV and CDR2 YYDKDF (reference sequence). The CDR3 loop is CATSPGDGTGELFF.

The chain joins TRBV11-2 to TRBJ2-1. The germline gives CDR1 SGHAT, CDR2 FQNNGV. This CDR3 region has 16 residues. The CDR3 spells CASSLPGTSSYNEQFF.

The chain joins TRBV9 to TRBJ1-1; TCRdb lists TRBD1, though no DNA is available to test this call. CDR3 length: 15 amino acids. The V gene's germline CDR1 is SGDLS and CDR2 YYNGEE. The CDR3 region is CASSTGGTGYTEAFF.

The rearrangement links TRBV28 to TRBJ2-3; TCRdb selects TRBD2, and the lack of DNA leaves this call unchecked. CDR3 size: 14 residues. Per germline, CDR1 MDHEN and CDR2 SYDVKM. CDR3 region: CASSLGGMADTQYF.

The V and J genes are TRBV7-6 and TRBJ1-2. The CDR3 is 15 amino acids. Germline V gives CDR1 SGHVS, CDR2 FNYEAQ. This CDR3 is CASSSQVGENYGYTF.

The rearrangement uses TRBV29-1 and TRBJ2-3. Germline V gene data show CDR1 as SQVTM and CDR2 as ANQGSEA. The CDR3 has 12 residues. This CDR3 is CSVDGDTDTQYF.

The chain combines TRBV29-1 with TRBJ1-2. The CDR3 covers 16 residues. From germline, CDR1 is SQVTM and CDR2 ANQGSEA. CDR3 loop: CSVESMEGRGNYGYTF.

The J gene is TRBJ2-5, the V gene TRBV29-1; TCRdb calls TRBD1, which cannot be checked without DNA. Per the germline V gene, CDR1 is SQVTM and CDR2 is ANQGSEA. The CDR3 is made up of 14 amino acids. The CDR3 is CSVDPGRGLETQYF.